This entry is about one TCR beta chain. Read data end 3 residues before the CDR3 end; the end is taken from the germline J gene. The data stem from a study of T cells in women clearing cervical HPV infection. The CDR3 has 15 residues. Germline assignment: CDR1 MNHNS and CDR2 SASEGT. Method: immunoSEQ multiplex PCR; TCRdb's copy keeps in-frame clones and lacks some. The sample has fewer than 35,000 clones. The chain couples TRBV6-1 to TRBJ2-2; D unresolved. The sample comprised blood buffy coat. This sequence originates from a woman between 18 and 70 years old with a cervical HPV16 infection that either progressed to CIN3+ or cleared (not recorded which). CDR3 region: CASSEEPLINSPLFF. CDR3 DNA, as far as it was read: TGTGCCAGCAGTGAAGAGCCGCTAATTAATTCACCG.